Presented here are 5 T cell receptor beta chains from one specimen sequenced in a study of blood T cell repertoires in COVID-19 (dated by TCRdb to about 2020). Library prep was done by the immunoSEQ multiplex PCR assay. TCRdb retrieved this table from immuneACCESS and kept in-frame rearrangements only. Not all clones are present; in checked studies, unresolved V genes account for under half, and no reason is known for the remainder. Counted in this sample were under 200,000 clones; 80% to 85% of them appeared once. Clones ranked in the top ten supply approximately 6.1% of the sample. What was sequenced was peripheral blood. These TCRs come from a woman in her forties with acute or convalescent COVID-19.

The chain has TRBV10-2 and TRBJ2-7, with 8 nucleotides matching TRBD2. The CDR3 has 14 residues. Looked up from germline, CDR1 is WSHSY and CDR2 is SAAADI. CDR3 DNA: TGCGCCAGCAGTGATTTCGGGGTTAGCGGGGAAAACTACGTT. It codes for CASSDFGVSGENYV.

Turning to this clone: At one end, the junction sequence differs from germline, possibly due to a read error. This rearrangement joins TRBV5-6 to TRBJ2-1; no clear D gene. Germline lookup yields CDR1 SGHDT and CDR2 YYEEEE. The CDR3 spans 15 residues. The CDR3 loop is CASNLGLSSYNEQFF. DNA for the CDR3: TGTGCCAGCAACTTGGGCCTAAGCTCCTACAATGAGCAGTTCTTC.

V and J are TRBV11-2 and TRBJ2-3, with 9 bases lining up with TRBD2. V shed 1 base and J 4 bases; nucleotides not matched to a gene: 9. The CDR3 is made up of 17 amino acids. Germline V gene data show CDR1 as SGHAT and CDR2 as FQNNGV. CDR3 region: CASSLGVSGSMPDTQYF. The CDR3 DNA sequence: TGTGCCAGCAGCTTAGGGGTTAGCGGGAGTATGCCAGATACGCAGTATTTT.

The genes are TRBV3-1 (or the pseudogene TRBV3-2) and TRBJ2-1; 11 bases map to TRBD2. The CDR3 totals 14 residues. From germline, CDR1 is LGHDT and CDR2 YNNKEL (reference sequence). V shed 4 bases and J 11 bases; nucleotides not matched to a gene: 7. CDR3 residues: CASSPPGLAEQQFF. CDR3 bases: TGTGCCAGCAGCCCCCCGGGACTAGCGGAACAGCAGTTCTTC.

The V gene is TRBV7-2, the J gene TRBJ1-4; TRBD1 is a possible D gene (5 bases). The germline gives CDR1 SGHTA, CDR2 FQGNSA. This CDR3 comprises 14 residues. V gave up 7 bases and J gave up 6 bases, with 15 bases separating them. This CDR3 is CASTLGGSDEKLFF. CDR3 bases: TGTGCCAGCACCCTCGGGGGGTCTGATGAAAAACTGTTTTTT.